This is a list of T cell receptor beta chains from one sample in a study of T cell changes during pregnancy in multiple sclerosis. Clones were read by immunoSEQ multiplex PCR, and TCRdb kept only the in-frame ones, dropping some. The table includes fewer than 110,000 clones, 80% to 95% detected once. This specimen was peripheral blood, taken in the third trimester of pregnancy. These receptors originate from a female donor in good health, enrolled as a control in a pregnancy study. Each CDR3 is given with its conserved first and last residue. Fields, in order: clone size, V gene, J gene, D gene, CDR3 DNA, CDR3 protein. D genes are given only for firm matches. The size entry is marked missing in some rows and otherwise reads once, few, many or a size class.

>-|TRBV6-5|TRBJ2-7|TRBD2
TGTGCCAGCAGTTATTTCAGCGGGGGATCCTACGAGCAGTACTTC
CASSYFSGGSYEQYF
>-|TRBV4-3|TRBJ2-7|-
TGCGCCAGCAGCCAAGACCTAGGTCCCGAGCAGTACTTC
CASSQDLGPEQYF
>-|TRBV7-6|TRBJ2-5|TRBD2
TGTGCCAGCAGCTCACTTACTAGCGGAGAAGAGACCCAGTACTTC
CASSSLTSGEETQYF
>once|TRBV18|TRBJ2-7|TRBD1
TGTGCCAGCTCACCACCGGGACAGGGGAACGAGCAGTACTTC
CASSPPGQGNEQYF
>-|TRBV4-3|TRBJ1-5|-
TGCGCCAGCAGCCAAGATCGATCACCCGGGCCCCAGCATTTT
CASSQDRSPGPQHF
>-|TRBV30|TRBJ1-2|TRBD1
TGTGCCTGGGGTCGGGACAGGCCCTATGGCTACACCTTC
CAWGRDRPYGYTF
>-|TRBV11-3|TRBJ2-1|TRBD2
TGTGCCAGCAGCCAACTAGCGGGGGCCTACAATGAGCAGTTCTTC
CASSQLAGAYNEQFF
>-|TRBV4-1|TRBJ2-7|TRBD2
TGCGCCAGCAGCCATGTACGACTAGCGGGGGCCGTTAATTCCTACGAGCAGTACTTC
CASSHVRLAGAVNSYEQYF
>-|TRBV21-1|TRBJ1-2|-
TGTGCCAGCAGCAAACCTCGTCGTGGGGAGGGGACCTATGGCTACACCTTC
CASSKPRRGEGTYGYTF
>few|TRBV6-1|TRBJ1-5|TRBD1
TGTGCCGGGGGACAGGGGCCTCAGCCCCAGCATTTT
CAGGQGPQPQHF
>-|TRBV4-2|TRBJ2-3|TRBD2
TGTGCCAGCAGCCAAGATTTTAGCGGGGGGGGCGCAGATACGCAGTATTTT
CASSQDFSGGGADTQYF
>-|TRBV5-8|TRBJ2-1|-
TGTGCCAGCAGCTTGACCAGGGAAGGGGCAAAGTTCTTC
CASSLTREGAKFF
>once|TRBV14|TRBJ2-1|-
TGTGCCAGCAGTCGAGGTTCAGGGGTCGAGCAGTTCTTC
CASSRGSGVEQFF
>-|TRBV7-8|TRBJ2-2|-
TGTGCCAGCAGCTTAGCGGAGCGAAACACCGGGGAGCTGTTTTTT
CASSLAERNTGELFF
>-|TRBV4-1|TRBJ2-5|-
TGCGCCAGCAGCCAAGATCGCGGACAAGTCCAAGAGACCCAGTACTTC
CASSQDRGQVQETQYF
>-|TRBV18|TRBJ2-1|-
TGTGCCAGCCCAGGGGTCAATGAGCAGTTCTTC
CASPGVNEQFF
>-|TRBV13|TRBJ1-1|-
TGTGCCAGCAGCTTATATGCGGGTATCACTGAAGCTTTCTTT
CASSLYAGITEAFF